Described below is a single T cell receptor beta chain sequence and its context. Its specificity is unknown. The data were taken from a study of CD8+ T cells in alopecia areata. About the research overall: Each day, treated patients took oral tofacitinib twice, at 5 to 10 mg per dose. General study points: Under tofacitinib, numerous expanded lesional clonotypes remained detectable in scalp and blood.

This sample's treatment: oral pan-JAK inhibitor, 5-10 mg twice daily. The CDR3 contains 14 residues. Germline-derived CDR1 and CDR2 are GTSNPN and SVGIG (reference sequence). Between the trimmed V and J ends, which lost 4 bases and 1 base, there was a span of 13 bases. Reverse transcribed after extraction, RNA yielded cDNA as the sequencing template. This table comes from immunoSEQ multiplex PCR, and its TCRdb copy is limited to in-frame clones, with some not included. The sample lists about 190,000 clones; 45% to 65% were seen once. The sequence was collected from a human donor with alopecia areata. The input for sequencing was CD4+ T cells sorted from blood, taken at week 4, from a patient treated with tofacitinib. This chain uses TRBV30 with TRBJ1-1; perhaps TRBD1 as D (5 bases). DNA of the CDR3: TGTGCCTGGATCGGGCGGGGCGCGAACACTGAAGCTTTCTTT. Amino acids: CAWIGRGANTEAFF.